Below are 32 T cell receptor beta chains sequenced from a single sample in a study of blood T cell repertoires in COVID-19. Here immunoSEQ multiplex PCR was the method, and the copy in TCRdb shows in-frame clones only, minus some. The sample lists approximately 200,000 clones; around 84% were seen once. Sequenced input: peripheral blood. These receptors originate from a woman aged 60 to 75 who had recovered from COVID-19.

This chain joins TRBV5-4 and TRBJ2-3, with 7 positions matching TRBD2. The V gene end was trimmed by 2 bases and the J gene end by 4 bases; junction bases not matched to a gene: 4. The germline V gene has CDR1 SGHNT and CDR2 YYREEE (reference sequence). The CDR3 covers 14 residues. CDR3 DNA: TGTGCCAGCAGCTTTGGAAGCGGGGCAGATACGCAGTATTTT. Residues: CASSFGSGADTQYF. The full variable domain, rest sourced from reference TRBV5-4 and TRBJ2-3, is ETGVTQSPTHLIKTRGQQVTLRCSSQSGHNTVSWYQQALGQGPQFIFQYYREEENGRGNFPPRFSGLQFPNYSSELNVNALELDDSALYLCASSFGSGADTQYFGPGTRLTVL.

This clone has at least ten counts. V gene TRBV4-1 combines with J gene TRBJ1-2, with 7 bases aligning to TRBD1. The CDR3 is 12 amino acids. The V and J ends lost 4 bases and 8 bases, in that order; junction bases with no gene match: 4. Per germline, CDR1 MGHRA and CDR2 YSYEKL. CDR3 sequence reads: CASSLTGAGYTF. Written as DNA, the CDR3 is TGCGCCAGCAGCCTTACAGGGGCAGGCTACACCTTC.

The chain joins TRBV30 to TRBJ1-1, with a weak D call TRBD1 (6 bases). The germline V and J ends were trimmed by 2 bases and 3 bases, with 10 bases remaining between them. Germline V gene lookup returns CDR1 GTSNPN and CDR2 SVGIG (reference sequence). This CDR3 is built from 13 residues. The CDR3 is CAWSRGGDTEAFF. The CDR3, as DNA: TGTGCCTGGAGTAGGGGGGGGGACACTGAAGCTTTCTTT.

The rearrangement links TRBV3-1 (or the pseudogene TRBV3-2) to TRBJ2-5; 10 nucleotides align to TRBD2. Trimming took 4 bases from V and 5 from J; bases not matched to a gene: 19. The CDR3 has 19 amino acids. CDR1 and CDR2 from the germline V gene are LGHDT and YNNKEL (reference sequence). This chain's CDR3 is CASSRISGGGTIPRETQYF. CDR3 in DNA: TGTGCCAGCAGCCGAATCAGCGGGGGGGGAACTATCCCCCGGGAGACCCAGTACTTC.

The CDR3 is CASSEAPGTLNTEAFF. The CDR3 DNA reads TGTGCCAGCAGTGAAGCCCCCGGGACATTGAACACTGAAGCTTTCTTT. V and J are TRBV6-1 and TRBJ1-1, with a weak D call TRBD1 (6 bases). The CDR3 is made up of 16 amino acids. V was trimmed by 0 bases and J by 0 bases, leaving 11 bases between them. The germline gives CDR1 MNHNS, CDR2 SASEGT.

Here the CDR3 DNA reads TGTGCCAGCAGCTTGAGACAGGGGGCGTTTTTTGGCTACACCTTC. This encodes CASSLRQGAFFGYTF. J is TRBJ1-2 and V is TRBV5-4; TRBD1 matches at 10 bases. Germline V gene data show CDR1 as SGHNT and CDR2 as YYREEE (reference sequence). CDR3 length: 15 amino acids. V was clipped by 1 base and J by 7 bases; unmatched bases: 7.

V gene TRBV27 combines with J gene TRBJ2-2, with 8 bases matching TRBD2. The CDR3 has 14 residues. Germline V gene data show CDR1 as MNHEY and CDR2 as SMNVEV (reference sequence). V lost 8 bases, J lost 4 bases, and 6 bases stayed unmatched. CDR3 sequence (DNA): TGTGCCAGCTCCTGGACTAGCCTCACCGGGGAGCTGTTTTTT. Translation: CASSWTSLTGELFF.

The chain links TRBV27 to TRBJ1-1; maybe TRBD1 (6 bases). V lost 2 bases and J 5 bases, leaving 12 bases between the germline ends. The CDR3 is 14 residues long. CDR1 is MNHEY, CDR2 SMNVEV, per germline (reference sequence). CDR3 region: CASSLERGRTEAFF. The CDR3, as DNA: TGTGCCAGCAGTTTAGAGAGGGGGAGAACTGAAGCTTTCTTT.

The genes are TRBV18 and TRBJ2-3; weak D call: TRBD1 (6 bases). Germline loops: CDR1 KGHSH, CDR2 LQKENI. CDR3 size: 15 residues. V was clipped by 2 bases and J by 2 bases, with 11 bases between them. DNA of the CDR3: TGTGCCAGCTCACCAGAGGCAGGGGCCACAGATACGCAGTATTTT. Protein sequence: CASSPEAGATDTQYF.

This chain uses TRBV2 with TRBJ2-3; TRBD1 might be the D (6 bases). Germline assignment: CDR1 SNHLY and CDR2 FYNNEI. The CDR3 covers 14 residues. V was cut by 9 bases and J by 0 bases, with 13 bases left in between. CDR3 sequence: CASNDRFSTDTQYF. In DNA, the CDR3 is TGTGCCAGTAACGACAGGTTTAGCACAGATACGCAGTATTTT.

V usage is TRBV12-3 or TRBV12-4 and J usage is TRBJ1-1, with 8 bases that match TRBD1. This CDR3 contains 12 residues. Trimming took 2 bases from V and 11 from J; bases not matched to a gene: 4. The CDR3 bases are TGTGCCAGCAGTTTACACAGGGGGGAGGCTTTCTTT. Encoded protein: CASSLHRGEAFF.

The V gene is TRBV6-5, the J gene TRBJ2-3, with TRBD1 as a possible D gene (6 bases). The length of the CDR3 is 16 residues. Between the trimmed V and J ends, which lost 0 bases and 3 bases, there was a span of 13 bases. Germline CDR1 reads MNHEY; CDR2 reads SVGAGI. The CDR3 loop reads CASSYSRTEETDTQYF. The CDR3 DNA sequence: TGTGCCAGCAGTTACTCTCGGACAGAAGAAACAGATACGCAGTATTTT.

V is TRBV3-1 (or the pseudogene TRBV3-2) and J is TRBJ1-5; the D is unclear. With 4 bases removed from V and 1 base from J, the gap between germline ends came to 14 bases. CDR1 is LGHDT, CDR2 YNNKEL, per germline (reference sequence). CDR3 length: 16 amino acids. This CDR3 reads CASSPLGPGSNQPQHF. CDR3 nucleotide sequence: TGTGCCAGCAGCCCCCTGGGTCCGGGGAGCAATCAGCCCCAGCATTTT.

V usage is TRBV6-5 and J usage is TRBJ1-1; D uncertain. V shed 0 bases and J shed 3 bases, with 8 bases lying between them. The CDR3 extends over 14 amino acids. Germline CDR1 reads MNHEY; CDR2 reads SVGAGI. The CDR3 coding sequence is TGTGCCAGCAGTTACTCGAGGCTCTACACTGAAGCTTTCTTT. Translating gives CASSYSRLYTEAFF.

The rearrangement uses TRBV7-2 and TRBJ2-7; 8 bases fit TRBD1. Germline V gives CDR1 SGHTA, CDR2 FQGNSA. This CDR3 comprises 15 residues. J lost 0 bases, V lost 3 bases, and 4 bases had no gene match. CDR3 coding DNA: TGTGCCAGCAGCTTGACAGGGGCGAGCTCCTACGAGCAGTACTTC. It specifies CASSLTGASSYEQYF.

The V and J genes are TRBV11-2 and TRBJ2-5, with 7 nucleotides matching TRBD1. Germline assignment: CDR1 SGHAT and CDR2 FQNNGV. With V trimmed by 4 bases and J by 5 bases, 10 bases remained unmatched. The CDR3 loop spans 15 amino acids. CDR3 sequence: CASSSNGQEVETQYF. The CDR3 DNA is TGTGCCAGCAGCTCCAACGGACAGGAGGTTGAGACCCAGTACTTC.

The chain uses TRBV6-1 and TRBJ1-1; tentatively, D is TRBD1 (6 bases). CDR1 and CDR2 from the germline V gene are MNHNS and SASEGT. V lost 0 bases, J lost 2 bases, and 10 bases lay in between. The CDR3 sequence is 15 residues long. In DNA, the CDR3 is TGTGCCAGCAGTGAAGCCATAGGGGGTAACACTGAAGCTTTCTTT. Protein sequence: CASSEAIGGNTEAFF.

This chain links TRBV19 with TRBJ1-6, with unresolved D. The CDR3 loop spans 16 amino acids. V shed 5 bases and J shed 3 bases, with 14 bases lying between them. The germline gives CDR1 LNHDA, CDR2 SQIVND (reference sequence). The CDR3 nucleotides are TGTGCCAGTAGTCGGGTTAGGAGCGACTATAATTCACCCCTCCACTTT. This translates into CASSRVRSDYNSPLHF.

The V and J genes are TRBV6-5 and TRBJ2-1, with 9 bases identical to TRBD2. The V segment lost 6 bases and the J segment 5 bases; nucleotides outside the gene matches: 8. The CDR3 is made up of 15 amino acids. Looked up from germline, CDR1 is MNHEY and CDR2 is SVGAGI. The CDR3 region is CASSRGGAFNNEQFF. Here the CDR3 DNA reads TGTGCCAGCAGCCGCGGGGGGGCCTTCAACAATGAGCAGTTCTTC.

The chain employs TRBV6-2 or TRBV6-3 and TRBJ2-5, with 11 bases matching TRBD2. CDR1 is MNHEY and CDR2 is SVGEGT in the germline V gene. The V segment lost 6 bases and the J segment 3 bases; nucleotides outside the gene matches: 15. The CDR3 totals 18 residues. The DNA for the CDR3 is TGTGCCAGCAGCCGTACCCCAAACTTGGGACTAGCGGAAGAGACCCAGTACTTC. It is translated as CASSRTPNLGLAEETQYF.

This clone came up once. The chain links TRBV12-5 to TRBJ2-1, with TRBD1 matching over 11 bases. The CDR3 runs 15 residues. CDR1 and CDR2 from the germline V gene are LGHNT and FRNRAP. V was clipped by 3 bases and J by 7 bases; unmatched bases: 5. Here the CDR3 DNA reads TGTGCTAGTGGTTTTGCGGGACAGGGGGAAAATGAGCAGTTCTTC. Translation: CASGFAGQGENEQFF.

This chain uses TRBV5-1 with TRBJ2-7, with 8 bases that match TRBD1. The germline CDR1 and CDR2 sequences are SGHRS and YFSETQ. This CDR3 has 14 residues. V trimming: 5 bases; J trimming: 7 bases; junction bases outside the gene matches: 11. The CDR3 sequence: CASRPTQGAGEQYF. The DNA for the CDR3 is TGCGCCAGCAGACCGACTCAGGGGGCTGGGGAGCAGTACTTC.

This clone was recorded only once. The chain has TRBV3-1 (or the pseudogene TRBV3-2) and TRBJ2-5; the D is unclear. The germline V gene has CDR1 LGHDT and CDR2 YNNKEL (reference sequence). The CDR3 runs 10 residues. The V end was cut by 5 bases, the J end by 9 bases, with 7 bases between. The CDR3 spells CASSGAAQYF. Written as DNA, the CDR3 is TGTGCCAGCAGCGGCGCGGCCCAGTACTTC.

The rearrangement links TRBV4-1 to TRBJ1-3; tentatively, D is TRBD1 (6 bases). V dropped 1 base and J dropped 7 bases, with 14 bases sitting between them. The CDR3 contains 15 residues. Germline V CDR1 and CDR2: MGHRA, YSYEKL. CDR3 nucleotides: TGCGCCAGCAGCCAAGTATTCAGGGGTGGCAACACCATATATTTT. This translates into CASSQVFRGGNTIYF.

The chain carries TRBV9 and TRBJ2-5, with 8 bases matching TRBD2. CDR1 is SGDLS and CDR2 is YYNGEE in the germline V gene. Trimming at V came to 3 bases and at J to 6 bases, leaving 10 bases not matched to a gene. The CDR3 consists of 15 residues. CDR3 region: CASSGPGGGWKTQYF. The CDR3, as DNA: TGTGCCAGCAGCGGCCCGGGCGGGGGGTGGAAGACCCAGTACTTC.

The V and J genes are TRBV11-2 and TRBJ2-1, with D possibly matching TRBD1 (5 bases). Germline V gene data show CDR1 as SGHAT and CDR2 as FQNNGV. The CDR3 covers 19 residues. The V gene lost 1 base and the J gene lost 0 bases, with 19 bases spanning the gap. The CDR3 region has the DNA TGTGCCAGCAGCTTAGGGGGATTGGGGCCCACCGGCTCCTACAATGAGCAGTTCTTC. Its translation is CASSLGGLGPTGSYNEQFF. Full variable domain (rest looked up from reference TRBV11-2 and TRBJ2-1): EAGVAQSPRYKIIEKRQSVAFWCNPISGHATLYWYQQILGQGPKLLIQFQNNGVVDDSQLPKDRFSAERLKGVDSTLKIQPAKLEDSAVYLCASSLGGLGPTGSYNEQFFGPGTRLTVL.

The chain recombines TRBV6-1 with TRBJ1-2; 9 bases are shared with TRBD1. The length of the CDR3 is 16 residues. Germline V CDR1 and CDR2: MNHNS, SASEGT. The junction had 12 bases not matched to a gene; V was cut back by 2 bases and J by 8 bases. CDR3 in amino acids: CASSEKYMTGGRGYTF. The CDR3 DNA follows: TGTGCCAGCAGTGAAAAGTATATGACAGGGGGTAGGGGCTACACCTTC.

The chain joins TRBV3-1 (or the pseudogene TRBV3-2) to TRBJ2-7; 13 nucleotides agree with TRBD2. This CDR3 spans 16 amino acids. Trimming cost V 4 bases and J 6 bases; bases outside gene matches: 9. The germline V gene has CDR1 LGHDT and CDR2 YNNKEL (reference sequence). The DNA for the CDR3 is TGTGCCAGCAGCCCTCGGACTAGCGGGGGTGGGGGCGAGCAGTACTTC. It yields the protein CASSPRTSGGGGEQYF.

The rearrangement links TRBV27 to TRBJ2-2; D is perhaps TRBD1 (5 bases). Germline CDR1 and CDR2: MNHEY and SMNVEV (reference sequence). CDR3 length: 14 residues. V was cut by 3 bases and J by 0 bases, with 5 bases left in between. In DNA, the CDR3 is TGTGCCAGCAGTTTCAGGGCGAACACCGGGGAGCTGTTTTTT. Translated, it gives CASSFRANTGELFF.

This clone showed up just once. This chain connects TRBV4-3 to TRBJ1-1; D is perhaps TRBD1 (6 bases). Trimming left V 1 base short and J 11 bases short, with 17 bases between. Per the germline V gene, CDR1 is LGHNA and CDR2 is YSLEER. The CDR3 has 14 residues. This CDR3 reads CASSQGRDTVRAFF. In nucleotides, the CDR3 is TGCGCCAGCAGCCAAGGCCGGGACACCGTGAGGGCTTTCTTT.

The V call is TRBV7-9, the J call TRBJ1-1; D is possibly TRBD1 (5 bases). Germline V CDR1 and CDR2: SEHNR, FQNEAQ (reference sequence). V dropped 1 base and J dropped 5 bases, with 20 bases sitting between them. There are 17 residues in the CDR3. In DNA form, the CDR3 reads TGTGCCAGCAGCTTAGTAGCCGTTCTGGGGGGAGAAACTGAAGCTTTCTTT. It specifies CASSLVAVLGGETEAFF.

This chain uses TRBV4-1 with TRBJ2-6; 9 positions match TRBD1. Germline loops: CDR1 MGHRA, CDR2 YSYEKL. The CDR3 consists of 18 residues. With V trimmed by 5 bases and J by 0 bases, 8 bases remained unmatched. CDR3 DNA: TGCGCCAGCAGCGGAACGACAGGGGGTCTCTCTGGGGCCAACGTCCTGACTTTC. This sequence encodes CASSGTTGGLSGANVLTF.